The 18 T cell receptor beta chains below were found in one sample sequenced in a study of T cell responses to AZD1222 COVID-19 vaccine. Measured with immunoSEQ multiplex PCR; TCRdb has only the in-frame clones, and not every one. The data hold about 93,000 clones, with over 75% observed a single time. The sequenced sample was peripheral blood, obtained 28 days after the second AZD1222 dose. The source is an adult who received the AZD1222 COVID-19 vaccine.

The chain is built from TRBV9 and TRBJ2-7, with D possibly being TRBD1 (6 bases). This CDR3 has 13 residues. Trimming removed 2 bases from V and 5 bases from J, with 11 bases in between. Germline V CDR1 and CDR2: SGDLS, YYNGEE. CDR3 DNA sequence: TGTGCCAGCAGCGTGGCAGGGGTGAACGAGCAGTACTTC. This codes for CASSVAGVNEQYF.

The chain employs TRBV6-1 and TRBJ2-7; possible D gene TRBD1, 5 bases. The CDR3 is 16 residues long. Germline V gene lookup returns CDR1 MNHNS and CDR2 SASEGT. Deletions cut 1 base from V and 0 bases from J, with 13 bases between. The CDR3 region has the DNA TGTGCCAGCAGTGAAGACCTCCGCAGGGACTCCTACGAGCAGTACTTC. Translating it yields CASSEDLRRDSYEQYF.

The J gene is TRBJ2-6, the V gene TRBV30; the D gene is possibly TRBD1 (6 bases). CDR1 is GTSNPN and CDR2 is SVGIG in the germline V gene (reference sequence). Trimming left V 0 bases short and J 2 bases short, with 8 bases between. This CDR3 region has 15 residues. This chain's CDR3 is CAWSVKGAGANVLTF. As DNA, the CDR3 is TGTGCCTGGAGTGTAAAGGGGGCTGGGGCCAACGTCCTGACTTTC.

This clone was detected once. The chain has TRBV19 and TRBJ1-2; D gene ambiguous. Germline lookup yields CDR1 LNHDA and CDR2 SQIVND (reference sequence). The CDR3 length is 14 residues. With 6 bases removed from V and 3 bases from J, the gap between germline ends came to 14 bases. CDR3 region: CASSQDGTYYGYTF. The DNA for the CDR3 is TGTGCCAGTAGCCAGGACGGCACCTACTATGGCTACACCTTC.

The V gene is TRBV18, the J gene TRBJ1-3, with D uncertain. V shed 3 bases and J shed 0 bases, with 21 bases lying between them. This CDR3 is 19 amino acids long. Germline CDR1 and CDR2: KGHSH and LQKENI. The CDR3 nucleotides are TGTGCCAGCTCACCGTCGGCAGACCCACTCTCCCTCTCTGGAAACACCATATATTTT. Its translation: CASSPSADPLSLSGNTIYF.

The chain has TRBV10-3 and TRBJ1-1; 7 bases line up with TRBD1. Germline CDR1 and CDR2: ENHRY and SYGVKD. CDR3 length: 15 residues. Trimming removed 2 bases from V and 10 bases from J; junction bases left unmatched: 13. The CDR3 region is CAISEPTVDRAVAFF. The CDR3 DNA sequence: TGTGCCATCAGTGAGCCGACCGTTGACAGGGCGGTAGCTTTCTTT.

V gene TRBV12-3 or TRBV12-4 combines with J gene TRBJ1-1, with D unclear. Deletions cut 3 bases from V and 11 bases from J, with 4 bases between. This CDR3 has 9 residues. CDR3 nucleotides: TGTGCCAGCAGTTTCCCCGCTTTCTTT. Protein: CASSFPAFF.

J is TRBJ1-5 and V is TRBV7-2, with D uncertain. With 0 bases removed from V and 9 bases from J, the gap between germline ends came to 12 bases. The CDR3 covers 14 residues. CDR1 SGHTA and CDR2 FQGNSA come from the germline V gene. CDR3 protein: CASSLAPFLGPQHF. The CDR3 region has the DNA TGTGCCAGCAGCTTAGCCCCCTTTCTCGGGCCCCAGCATTTT.

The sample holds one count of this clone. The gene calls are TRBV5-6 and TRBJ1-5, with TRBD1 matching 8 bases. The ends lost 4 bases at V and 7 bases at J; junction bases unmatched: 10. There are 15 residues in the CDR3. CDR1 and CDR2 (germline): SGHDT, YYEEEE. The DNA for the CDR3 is TGTGCCAGCAGCCTCACCCCAGGGGGCGAACAGCCCCAGCATTTT. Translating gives CASSLTPGGEQPQHF.

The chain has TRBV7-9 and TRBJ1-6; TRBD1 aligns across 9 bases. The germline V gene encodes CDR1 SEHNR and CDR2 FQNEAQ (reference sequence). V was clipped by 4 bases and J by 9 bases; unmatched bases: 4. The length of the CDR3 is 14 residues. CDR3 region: CASSSTGGASPLHF. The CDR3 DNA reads TGTGCCAGCAGCTCCACAGGGGGCGCTTCACCCCTCCACTTT. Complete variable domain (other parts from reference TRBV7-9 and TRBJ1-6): DTGVSQNPRHKITKRGQNVTFRCDPISEHNRLYWYRQTLGQGPEFLTYFQNEAQLEKSRLLSDRFSAERPKGSFSTLEIQRTEQGDSAMYLCASSSTGGASPLHFGNGTRLTVT.

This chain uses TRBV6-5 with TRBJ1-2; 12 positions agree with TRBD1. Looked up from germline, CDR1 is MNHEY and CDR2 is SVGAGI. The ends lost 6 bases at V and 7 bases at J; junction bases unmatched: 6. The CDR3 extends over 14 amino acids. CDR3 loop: CASRGTGGVFGYTF. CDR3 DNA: TGTGCCAGCAGGGGGACAGGGGGCGTGTTTGGCTACACCTTC.

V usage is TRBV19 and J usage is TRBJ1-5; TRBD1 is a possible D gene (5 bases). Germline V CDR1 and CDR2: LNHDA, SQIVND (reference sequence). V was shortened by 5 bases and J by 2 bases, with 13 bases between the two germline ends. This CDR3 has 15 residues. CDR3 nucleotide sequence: TGTGCCAGTAGTCAGTTCTGGGGGGGCAATCAGCCCCAGCATTTT. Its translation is CASSQFWGGNQPQHF.

The CDR3 reads CASTLGGGDTQYF. The CDR3 region has the DNA TGTGCCAGCACCCTAGGGGGGGGAGATACGCAGTATTTT. The V and J genes are TRBV12-3 or TRBV12-4 and TRBJ2-3; perhaps TRBD2 as D (7 bases). Trimming removed 7 bases at V and 5 bases at J, with 13 bases between. The CDR3 covers 13 residues.

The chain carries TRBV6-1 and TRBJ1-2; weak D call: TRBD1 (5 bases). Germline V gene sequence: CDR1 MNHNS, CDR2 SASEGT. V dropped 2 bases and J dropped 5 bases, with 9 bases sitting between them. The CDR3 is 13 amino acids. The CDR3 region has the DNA TGTGCCAGCAGTGAACACAGGTCATATGGCTACACCTTC. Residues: CASSEHRSYGYTF.

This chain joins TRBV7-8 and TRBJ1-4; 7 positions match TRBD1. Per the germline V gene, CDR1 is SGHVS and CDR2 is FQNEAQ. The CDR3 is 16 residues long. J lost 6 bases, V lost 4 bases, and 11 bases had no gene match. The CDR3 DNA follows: TGTGCCAGCAGCTCAGCACAGGGGCGGACGGATGAAAAACTGTTTTTT. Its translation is CASSSAQGRTDEKLFF.

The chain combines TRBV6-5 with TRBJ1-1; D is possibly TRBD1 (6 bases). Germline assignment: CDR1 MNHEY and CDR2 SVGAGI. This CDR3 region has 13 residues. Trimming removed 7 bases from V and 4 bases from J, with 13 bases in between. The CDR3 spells CASKYRVSTEAFF. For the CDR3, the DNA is TGTGCCAGCAAATACAGGGTAAGCACTGAAGCTTTCTTT.

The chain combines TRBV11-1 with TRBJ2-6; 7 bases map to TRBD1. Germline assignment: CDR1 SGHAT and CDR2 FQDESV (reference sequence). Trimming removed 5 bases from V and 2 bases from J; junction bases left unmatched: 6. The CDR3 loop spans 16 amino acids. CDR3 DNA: TGTGCCAGCAGCCCCCCGAGGGGGCCTGGGGCCAACGTCCTGACTTTC. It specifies CASSPPRGPGANVLTF.

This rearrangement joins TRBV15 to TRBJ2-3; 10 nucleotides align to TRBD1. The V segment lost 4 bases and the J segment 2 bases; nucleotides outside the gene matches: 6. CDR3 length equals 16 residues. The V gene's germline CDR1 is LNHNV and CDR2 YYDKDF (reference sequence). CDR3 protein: CATSKGTGDSTDTQYF. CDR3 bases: TGTGCCACCAGCAAGGGGACAGGGGATTCCACAGATACGCAGTATTTT.